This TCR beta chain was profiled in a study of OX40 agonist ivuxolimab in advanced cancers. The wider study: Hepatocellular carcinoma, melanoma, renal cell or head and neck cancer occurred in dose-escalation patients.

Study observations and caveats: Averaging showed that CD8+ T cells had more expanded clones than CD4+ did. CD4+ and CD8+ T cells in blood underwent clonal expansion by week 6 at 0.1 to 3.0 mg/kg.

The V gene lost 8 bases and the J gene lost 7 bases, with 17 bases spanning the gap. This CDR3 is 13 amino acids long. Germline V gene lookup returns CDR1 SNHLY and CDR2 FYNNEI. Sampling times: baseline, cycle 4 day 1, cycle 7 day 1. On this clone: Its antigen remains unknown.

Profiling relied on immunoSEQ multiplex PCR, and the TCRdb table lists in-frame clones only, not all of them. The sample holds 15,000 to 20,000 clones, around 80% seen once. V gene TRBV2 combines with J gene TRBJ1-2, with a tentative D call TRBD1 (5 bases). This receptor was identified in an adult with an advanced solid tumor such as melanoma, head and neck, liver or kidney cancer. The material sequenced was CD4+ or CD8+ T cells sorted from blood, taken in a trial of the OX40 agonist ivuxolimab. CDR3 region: CASGSGVSAGYTF. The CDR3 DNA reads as TGTGCCAGCGGATCGGGGGTTTCGGCTGGCTACACCTTC. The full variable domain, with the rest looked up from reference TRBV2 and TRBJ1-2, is EPEVTQTPSHQVTQMGQEVILRCVPISNHLYFYWYRQILGQKVEFLVSFYNNEISEKSEIFDDQFSVERPDGSNFTLKIRSTKLEDSAMYFCASGSGVSAGYTFGSGTRLTVV.